These 22 T cell receptor beta chains originate from one sample sequenced in a study of beta chain features in type 1 diabetes. These receptors' targets are unknown. Study-level findings and limits: Across all four CD4+ subsets, people with type 1 diabetes showed modestly shorter TCRB CDR3s.

Reverse transcribing all isolated RNA meant expressed TCRB transcripts were sequenced. The data were produced by immunoSEQ multiplex PCR, yet TCRdb's version contains in-frame clones alone and is incomplete. The table includes hundreds of thousands of clones, roughly 13% detected once. Sample: naive CD4+ T cells from blood. The receptors were gathered from a young man with type 1 diabetes.

This clone was detected only a few times. The J gene is TRBJ2-3, the V gene TRBV6-6; D is perhaps TRBD1 or TRBD2 (5 bases each). The germline gives CDR1 MNHNY, CDR2 SVGAGI (reference sequence). The CDR3 consists of 15 residues. The germline V and J ends were trimmed by 3 bases and 5 bases, with 15 bases remaining between them. The CDR3 region is CASSYRDRAKDTQYF. CDR3 nucleotide sequence: TGTGCCAGCAGTTATAGGGACCGAGCGAAAGATACGCAGTATTTT.

The CDR3: CASRTGTEAFF. The CDR3, as DNA: TGTGCCAGCAGAACCGGGACTGAAGCTTTCTTT. The chain has TRBV9 and TRBJ1-1; D unclear. The ends were cut back, 5 bases at V and 5 bases at J, with 7 bases in the middle. This CDR3 region has 11 residues. From germline, CDR1 is SGDLS and CDR2 YYNGEE. Full variable domain (outside the CDR3, taken from reference TRBV9 and TRBJ1-1): DSGVTQTPKHLITATGQRVTLRCSPRSGDLSVYWYQQSLDQGLQFLIQYYNGEERAKGNILERFSAQQFPDLHSELNLSSLELGDSALYFCASRTGTEAFFGQGTRLTVV.

This clone showed up just a few times. The chain recombines TRBV7-9 with TRBJ2-6, with D maybe TRBD1 (6 bases). The CDR3 runs to 15 residues. Trimming shortened V by 5 bases and J by 2 bases, and 10 bases separated the two germline ends. Germline V gene sequence: CDR1 SEHNR, CDR2 FQNEAQ (reference sequence). This chain's CDR3 is CASSITGTGANVLTF. CDR3 DNA: TGTGCCAGCAGCATCACAGGGACTGGGGCCAACGTCCTGACTTTC.

The table lists this clone with a few counts. The chain employs TRBV5-8 and TRBJ1-5; D is unresolved. CDR3 size: 13 residues. Germline-derived CDR1 and CDR2 are SGHTS and YDEGEE. Trimming cost V 2 bases and J 5 bases, with 8 bases left between them. As DNA, the CDR3 is TGTGCCAGCAGCTTAGCGGAGTATCAGCCCCAGCATTTT. Translating it yields CASSLAEYQPQHF.

CDR3 nucleotides: TGTGCCAGCAGTGCTTCGACTCTACGGAGCGAGCAGTACTTC. It specifies CASSASTLRSEQYF. The chain is built from TRBV2 and TRBJ2-7; D call uncertain. The germline V and J ends were trimmed by 4 bases and 6 bases, with 16 bases remaining between them. Germline V gene data show CDR1 as SNHLY and CDR2 as FYNNEI. This CDR3 is built from 14 residues.

The chain has TRBV27 and TRBJ2-7; the D gene is possibly TRBD1 (5 bases). Germline values: CDR1 MNHEY, CDR2 SMNVEV (reference sequence). Trimming took off 2 bases at V and 0 bases at J, with 8 bases between the two ends. CDR3 length equals 14 residues. The CDR3 nucleotides read TGTGCCAGCAGTTTACTGACAGCCTCCTACGAGCAGTACTTC. Translated: CASSLLTASYEQYF.

This clone was counted between two and nine times. CDR3: CASSESRNQPQHF. CDR3 coding DNA: TGTGCCAGCAGTGAGAGTCGCAATCAGCCCCAGCATTTT. The rearrangement joins TRBV6-1 to TRBJ1-5; D not certain. The CDR3 loop spans 13 amino acids. V was pared by 3 bases and J by 2 bases, with 5 bases between. Looked up from germline, CDR1 is MNHNS and CDR2 is SASEGT.

This clone was seen only a few times. The chain recombines TRBV29-1 with TRBJ2-7; D may be TRBD1 (5 bases). The germline V gene encodes CDR1 SQVTM and CDR2 ANQGSEA. The CDR3 is made up of 11 amino acids. The germline V and J ends were trimmed by 7 bases and 2 bases, with 9 bases remaining between them. CDR3 coding DNA: TGCAGCGGCACAGGAACCTACGAGCAGTACTTC. It translates to CSGTGTYEQYF.

The table lists this clone with a few counts. The CDR3 nucleotides are TGCGCCAGCAGCCAAGAACGTTCGGACAGAAAGACCCAGTACTTC. It specifies CASSQERSDRKTQYF. The chain carries TRBV4-1 and TRBJ2-5, with D perhaps TRBD1 (6 bases). V lost 0 bases, J lost 6 bases, and 14 bases lay in between. Germline V CDR1 and CDR2: MGHRA, YSYEKL. The length of the CDR3 is 15 residues.

With respect to this clone: The same CDR3 is also encoded by other DNA sequences in this sample. This rearrangement joins TRBV9 to TRBJ1-6; D not certain. CDR1 and CDR2 from the germline V gene are SGDLS and YYNGEE. The CDR3 length is 12 residues. With 2 bases removed from V and 10 bases from J, the gap between germline ends came to 7 bases. In DNA, the CDR3 is TGTGCCAGCAGCGTGCAAGGATCACCCCTCCACTTT. This codes for CASSVQGSPLHF.

The chain carries TRBV5-1 and TRBJ1-4, with a tentative D call TRBD1 (6 bases). The V and J ends lost 7 bases and 7 bases respectively, with 14 bases between them. The length of the CDR3 is 13 residues. Germline CDR1 reads SGHRS; CDR2 reads YFSETQ. For the CDR3, the DNA is TGCGCCAGCTCGGAAGGGGGAATTGAAAAACTGTTTTTT. This sequence encodes CASSEGGIEKLFF.

This clone was seen only once. The V gene is TRBV9, the J gene TRBJ1-2; no definite D call. The ends were cut back, 2 bases at V and 1 base at J, with 12 bases in the middle. Per germline, CDR1 SGDLS and CDR2 YYNGEE. CDR3 length: 15 residues. This CDR3 is CASSVETDYNYGYTF. As DNA, the CDR3 is TGTGCCAGCAGCGTTGAGACGGATTATAACTATGGCTACACCTTC.

This clone was seen a handful of times. The identical CDR3 is also encoded by other nucleotide sequences in the sample. The chain has TRBV7-9 and TRBJ1-2, with D unresolved. V was clipped by 1 base and J by 6 bases, with 3 bases between them. The CDR3 sequence is 11 residues long. Germline lookup yields CDR1 SEHNR and CDR2 FQNEAQ (reference sequence). Here the CDR3 reads CASSLVDGYTF. The CDR3 DNA reads as TGTGCCAGCAGCTTAGTGGATGGCTACACCTTC.

This clone was seen a handful of times. Other nucleotide sequences in the sample specify the same CDR3. The chain combines TRBV15 with TRBJ2-1, with TRBD2 identical over 8 bases. The CDR3 runs 13 residues. V shed 1 base, J shed 16 bases, and the junction held 9 bases outside the gene matches. Germline V gene data show CDR1 as LNHNV and CDR2 as YYDKDF (reference sequence). The chain's CDR3 is CATSRVTAGGRFF. CDR3 DNA: TGTGCCACCAGCAGAGTTACGGCGGGGGGTCGATTCTTC.

As regards this clone: Distinct nucleotide sequences in the sample also encode this CDR3. For the CDR3, the DNA is TGTGCCTGGAGTGTACAGGGCGCATATGGCTACACCTTC. Encoded protein: CAWSVQGAYGYTF. The rearrangement uses TRBV30 and TRBJ1-2, with D possibly matching TRBD1 (6 bases). The CDR3 spans 13 residues. The germline V and J ends were trimmed by 0 bases and 5 bases, with 10 bases remaining between them. The germline gives CDR1 GTSNPN, CDR2 SVGIG (reference sequence).

The rearrangement joins TRBV6-6 to TRBJ1-2, with D hard to call. Trimming shortened V by 5 bases and J by 2 bases, and 15 bases separated the two germline ends. The CDR3 sequence is 15 residues long. Germline CDR1 is MNHNY and CDR2 is SVGAGI (reference sequence). The chain's CDR3 is CASSPPAGTNYGYTF. CDR3 nucleotide sequence: TGTGCCAGCAGTCCCCCGGCAGGTACGAACTATGGCTACACCTTC.

J is TRBJ1-2 and V is TRBV15; D not certain. Trimming pared 8 bases from V and 2 bases from J, leaving 9 bases between. The CDR3 has 12 residues. Germline V gene sequence: CDR1 LNHNV, CDR2 YYDKDF (reference sequence). CDR3 residues: CATSAGNYGYTF. For the CDR3, the DNA is TGTGCCACCTCGGCGGGAAACTATGGCTACACCTTC.

This clone was observed a few times. This rearrangement joins TRBV20-1 to TRBJ1-2; D might be TRBD1 (5 bases). Germline assignment: CDR1 DFQATT and CDR2 SNEGSKA (reference sequence). The V end lost 7 bases, the J end lost 7 bases, and 13 bases lay between the germline ends. The CDR3 is 11 residues long. CDR3 nucleotide sequence: TGCAGTGTCCGGGACGGGACTGGCTACACCTTC. It yields the protein CSVRDGTGYTF.

This clone came up many times. This chain connects TRBV7-9 to TRBJ2-1, with 9 nucleotides matching TRBD1. The germline CDR1 and CDR2 sequences are SEHNR and FQNEAQ (reference sequence). This CDR3 spans 11 amino acids. The ends lost 10 bases at V and 8 bases at J; junction bases unmatched: 3. CDR3 DNA sequence: TGTGCCACCCGGACAGGGGATGAGCAGTTCTTC. Amino acids: CATRTGDEQFF.

V is TRBV4-1 and J is TRBJ2-3, with D possibly being TRBD2 (6 bases). There are 14 residues in the CDR3. CDR1 is MGHRA and CDR2 is YSYEKL in the germline V gene. V lost 0 bases to trimming and J lost 4 bases, with 8 bases between them. In nucleotides, the CDR3 is TGCGCCAGCAGCCAAGAAGCGGGCGCAGATACGCAGTATTTT. It yields the protein CASSQEAGADTQYF.

The V and J genes are TRBV30 and TRBJ1-6; 7 bases line up with TRBD1. This CDR3 contains 13 residues. In germline, CDR1 is GTSNPN, CDR2 SVGIG (reference sequence). Trimming cost V 3 bases and J 10 bases; bases outside gene matches: 6. The CDR3 protein is CAWRWQGESPLHF. CDR3 nucleotides: TGTGCCTGGAGATGGCAGGGGGAATCACCCCTCCACTTT.

A few counts support this clone. The DNA is left out, because the CDR3 cannot be placed on it with certainty; the CDR3 is given as TCRdb lists it. The chain carries TRBV25-1 and TRBJ2-5. Germline assignment: CDR1 MGHDK and CDR2 SYGVNS. The length of the CDR3 is 15 amino acids, counting both ends. This CDR3 is CASSDLGTGTYEQYF.